This T cell receptor (beta chain) emerged from a study of T cells in Graves' hyperthyroidism and ophthalmopathy. Regarding the study as a whole: Model-based prediction identified ophthalmopathy a median about 6 months prior to its onset.

At least ten counts were recorded for this clonotype. Its specificity is unknown. The junction had 13 bases not matched to a gene; V was cut back by 2 bases and J by 3 bases. Per the germline V gene, CDR1 is SGHAT and CDR2 is FQNNGV. The CDR3 covers 18 residues. Amplified TCR beta CDR3 regions derived from RNA transcripts. When the TCR CDR3 underwent first-round RT-PCR, the HTBI primer set was used. MiXCR, applied by TCRdb to the multiplex PCR reads, yields one record per CDR3 protein. This table has about 550,000 distinct CDR3 sequences, less than 25% appearing once. V usage is TRBV11-2 and J usage is TRBJ1-1; 9 nucleotides match TRBD1. The sample comprised blood. This sequence originates from a man aged 18 to 30 with Graves' hyperthyroidism. CDR3 protein: CASSLFWTGDSGDTEAFF. CDR3 bases: TGTGCCAGCAGCTTATTCTGGACAGGGGACTCCGGAGACACTGAAGCTTTCTTT. Full variable domain (outside the CDR3, taken from reference TRBV11-2 and TRBJ1-1): EAGVAQSPRYKIIEKRQSVAFWCNPISGHATLYWYQQILGQGPKLLIQFQNNGVVDDSQLPKDRFSAERLKGVDSTLKIQPAKLEDSAVYLCASSLFWTGDSGDTEAFFGQGTRLTVV.